The T cell receptor beta chain under discussion was sequenced for a study of radiation and T cells in renal cell carcinoma (dated by TCRdb to 2020 to 2021). Broadly, across the study: In total, approximately 53 samples underwent TCR beta sequencing: around 26 tumors plus 27 peripheral blood samples. Across all 50 or so samples, several million unique CDR3 nucleotide sequences encoding about 2.4 million unique CDR3 amino acid sequences were identified.

What the time point label conveys for this sample: tumor resected at nephrectomy. In light of the paper, this sample's treatment or condition label describes: treatment-naive control, cytoreductive nephrectomy. Control tumors came from treatment-naive renal cell carcinoma patients who underwent cytoreductive nephrectomy without prior radiation. Every patient's renal cell carcinoma showed clear cell pathology. Control tumors used for TCR sequencing came from several females and ten to eleven males, resected 2011 to 2014, with median age 57 years (range about 40 to 90). Tumor processing involved mechanical dissociation, digestion with collagenase/hyaluronidase at 37 degrees C, handling in gentleMACS C tubes, and storage in liquid nitrogen. The QIAamp DNA Blood Mini Kit (Qiagen) was used to prepare genomic DNA for TCR sequencing. Samples were included in the analyses only if all quality control checks were passed.

Broad study findings and their caveats: A greater number of dominant CDR3 motifs was detected in irradiated tumors than in control tumors, and a larger share of the repertoire was occupied by these motifs in irradiated tumors than in control tumors. Compared with controls, irradiated tumors had higher TCR clonality, as the top 100 clonotypes made up an average of around 54% of the repertoire, versus around 45% in nephrectomy-only tumors. Because only small tumor regions of roughly 0.93 g were available, the study did not capture intratumoral heterogeneity. The single-armed trial design could not address effects of radiation dose or scheduling on the TCR repertoire.

Taken from cysteine to phenylalanine, the CDR3 has 14 residues. The read is trimmed to its CDR3 DNA, 42 bases read in frame from base 1. From the germline V gene (reference sequence), CDR1 is MNHNY and CDR2 is SVGAGI. V lost 6 bases and J lost 0 bases; the stretch between them is 8 bases long. Remarks on this clone: Its antigen remains undetermined. No per-base quality is available; no much larger clone lies one base away.

TCR beta libraries were generated from genomic DNA with the immunoSEQ kit, following the manufacturer's recommendations. For library preparation, a first multiplex PCR was performed with proprietary primers, followed by a second PCR in which unique barcodes were added, and bead cleanups were performed after each round. Each sample batch included a kit-provided positive control reaction and a negative control reaction. The final libraries were assessed on an Agilent 4200 TapeStation D1000 ScreenTape, pooled by volume, and quantified by qPCR. An Illumina NextSeq500 fitted with a MidOutput 150-cycle cartridge performed the sequencing, running 156 Read1 cycles and 15 Index1 cycles with the kit's custom primers. The pooled library was loaded at roughly 0.93 pM, with a roughly 19% PhiX control spiked in. For the original study's pipeline: Vendor-processed data were analyzed in R, with a clonotype defined as all T cells sharing the same CDR3 nucleotide sequence. For clone abundance analyses, frequencies were normalized to the 10,000 most abundant clones in each sample. Public T cell clones, which averaged fewer than five per sample, were excluded before analysis. Dominant motifs were analyzed with ImmunoMap using the PAM10 matrix, a gap penalty of 30, and a homology threshold of 0.3, and motifs with a cumulative frequency of at least 0.01 were considered dominant. TCRdb took over this immuneACCESS table, retaining in-frame rearrangements with V and J assigned. Such tables are incomplete; in checked studies, under half of the missing clones stem from an unresolved V gene, and the remainder is unexplained. D and trimming come from the DNA, and the V and J calls and clone size come from that table. The sample yields about 24,000 clones; 55% to 75% were counted once. 20% to 25% of the sample is held by the ten biggest clonotypes.

This TCR derives from a man in his forties or fifties with renal cell carcinoma. The sequencing used tumor tissue, collected from a patient whose treatment was nephrectomy without radiotherapy. This chain is built from TRBV6-6 and TRBJ1-4; the D gene remains uncertain. The CDR3 in this case is CASRLTSTNEKLFF. The bases are TGTGCCAGCAGACTAACTTCAACTAATGAAAAACTGTTTTTT.